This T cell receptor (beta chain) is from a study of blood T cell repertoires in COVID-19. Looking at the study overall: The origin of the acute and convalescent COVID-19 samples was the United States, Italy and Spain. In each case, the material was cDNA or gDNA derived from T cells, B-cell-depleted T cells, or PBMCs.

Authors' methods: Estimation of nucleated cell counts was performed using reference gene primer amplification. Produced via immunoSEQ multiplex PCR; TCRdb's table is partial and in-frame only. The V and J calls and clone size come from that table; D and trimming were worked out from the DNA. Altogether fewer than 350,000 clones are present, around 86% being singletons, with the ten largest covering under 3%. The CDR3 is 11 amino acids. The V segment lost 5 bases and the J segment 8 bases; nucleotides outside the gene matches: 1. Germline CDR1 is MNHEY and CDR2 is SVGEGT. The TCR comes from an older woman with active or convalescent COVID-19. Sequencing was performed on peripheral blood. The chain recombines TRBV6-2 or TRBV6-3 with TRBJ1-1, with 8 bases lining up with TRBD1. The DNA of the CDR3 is TGTGCCAGCAGTCAGGGGGCCGAAGCTTTCTTT. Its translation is CASSQGAEAFF.